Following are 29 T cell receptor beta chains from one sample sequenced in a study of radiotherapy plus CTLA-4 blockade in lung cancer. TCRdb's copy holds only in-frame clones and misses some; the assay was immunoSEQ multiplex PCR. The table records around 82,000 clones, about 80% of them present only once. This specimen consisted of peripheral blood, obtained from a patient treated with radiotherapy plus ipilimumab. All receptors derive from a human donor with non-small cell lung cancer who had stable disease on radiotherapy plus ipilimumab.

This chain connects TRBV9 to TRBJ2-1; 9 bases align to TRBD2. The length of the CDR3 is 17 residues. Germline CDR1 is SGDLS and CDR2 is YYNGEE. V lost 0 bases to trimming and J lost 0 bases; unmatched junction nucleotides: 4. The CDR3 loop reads CASSVDSGGSSYNEQFF. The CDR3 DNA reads TGTGCCAGCAGCGTAGATAGCGGGGGCAGCTCCTACAATGAGCAGTTCTTC.

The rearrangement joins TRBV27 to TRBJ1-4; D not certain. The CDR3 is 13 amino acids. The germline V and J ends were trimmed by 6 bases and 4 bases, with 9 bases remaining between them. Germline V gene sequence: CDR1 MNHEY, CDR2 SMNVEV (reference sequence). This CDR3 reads CASSHAYNEKLFF. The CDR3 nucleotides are TGTGCCAGCAGCCATGCCTATAATGAAAAACTGTTTTTT.

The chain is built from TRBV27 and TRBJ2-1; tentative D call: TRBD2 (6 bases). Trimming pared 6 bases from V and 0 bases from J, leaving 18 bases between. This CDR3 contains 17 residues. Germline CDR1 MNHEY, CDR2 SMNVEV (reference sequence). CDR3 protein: CASSHVWAGISYNEQFF. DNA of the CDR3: TGTGCCAGCAGCCATGTATGGGCGGGGATCTCCTACAATGAGCAGTTCTTC.

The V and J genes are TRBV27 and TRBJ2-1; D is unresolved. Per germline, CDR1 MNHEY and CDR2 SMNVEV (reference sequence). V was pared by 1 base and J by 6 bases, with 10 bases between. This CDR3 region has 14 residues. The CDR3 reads CASSLYKAGNEQFF. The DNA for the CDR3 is TGTGCCAGCAGTTTATATAAGGCAGGCAATGAGCAGTTCTTC.

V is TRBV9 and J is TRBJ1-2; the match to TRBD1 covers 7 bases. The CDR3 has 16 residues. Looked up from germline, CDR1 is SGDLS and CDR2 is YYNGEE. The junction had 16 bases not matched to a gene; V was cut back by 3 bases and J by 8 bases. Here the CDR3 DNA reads TGTGCCAGCAGCGGCGAGATGGGACAGTTTCCGGGGGGCTACACCTTC. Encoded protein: CASSGEMGQFPGGYTF.

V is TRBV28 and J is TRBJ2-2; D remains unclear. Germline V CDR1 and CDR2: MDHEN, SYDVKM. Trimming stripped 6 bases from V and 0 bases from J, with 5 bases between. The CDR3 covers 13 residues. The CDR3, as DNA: TGTGCCAGCAGCTCAACGAACACCGGGGAGCTGTTTTTT. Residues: CASSSTNTGELFF.

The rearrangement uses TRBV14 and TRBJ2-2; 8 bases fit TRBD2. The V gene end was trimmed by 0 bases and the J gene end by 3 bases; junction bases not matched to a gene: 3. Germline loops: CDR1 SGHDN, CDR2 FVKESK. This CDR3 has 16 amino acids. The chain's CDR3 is CASSQDSGVYTGELFF. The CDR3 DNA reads TGTGCCAGCAGCCAAGATAGCGGGGTCTACACCGGGGAGCTGTTTTTT. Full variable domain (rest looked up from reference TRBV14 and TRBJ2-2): EAGVTQFPSHSVIEKGQTVTLRCDPISGHDNLYWYRRVMGKEIKFLLHFVKESKQDESGMPNNRFLAERTGGTYSTLKVQPAELEDSGVYFCASSQDSGVYTGELFFGEGSRLTVL.

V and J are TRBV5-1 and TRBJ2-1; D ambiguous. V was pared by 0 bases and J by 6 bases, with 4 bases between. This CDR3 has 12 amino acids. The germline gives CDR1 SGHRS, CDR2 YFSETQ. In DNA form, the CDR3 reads TGCGCCAGCAGCTTGGCTAGCAATGAGCAGTTCTTC. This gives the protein CASSLASNEQFF.

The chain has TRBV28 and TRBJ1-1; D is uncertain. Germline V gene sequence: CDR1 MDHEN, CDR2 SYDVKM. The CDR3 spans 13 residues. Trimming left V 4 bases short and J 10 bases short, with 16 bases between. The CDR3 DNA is TGTGCCAGCAGTTCGGCACTCAAGCTCTTAGCTTTCTTT. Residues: CASSSALKLLAFF.

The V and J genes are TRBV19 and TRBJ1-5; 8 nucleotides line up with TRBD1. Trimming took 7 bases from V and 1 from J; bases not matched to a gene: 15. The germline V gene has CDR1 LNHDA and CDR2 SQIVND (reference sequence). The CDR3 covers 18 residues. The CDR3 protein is CASNSPGQASGSNQPQHF. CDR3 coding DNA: TGTGCCAGTAACTCTCCGGGACAGGCGAGTGGGAGCAATCAGCCCCAGCATTTT. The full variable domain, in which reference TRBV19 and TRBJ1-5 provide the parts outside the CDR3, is DGGITQSPKYLFRKEGQNVTLSCEQNLNHDAMYWYRQDPGQGLRLIYYSQIVNDFQKGDIAEGYSVSREKKESFPLTVTSAQKNPTAFYLCASNSPGQASGSNQPQHFGDGTRLSIL.

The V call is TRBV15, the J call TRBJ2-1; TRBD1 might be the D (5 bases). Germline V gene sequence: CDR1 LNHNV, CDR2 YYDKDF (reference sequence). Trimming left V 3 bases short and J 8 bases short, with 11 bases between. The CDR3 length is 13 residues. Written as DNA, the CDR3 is TGTGCCACCAGCAGTCGACGCAGGGATGAGCAGTTCTTC. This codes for CATSSRRRDEQFF.

CDR3 region: CSDDGTGLNQPQHF. The CDR3 bases are TGCAGCGACGACGGAACAGGGCTCAATCAGCCCCAGCATTTT. V and J are TRBV29-1 and TRBJ1-5, with D possibly TRBD1 on 6 matching bases. Germline assignment: CDR1 SQVTM and CDR2 ANQGSEA. Trimming stripped 7 bases from V and 3 bases from J, with 16 bases between. The CDR3 is 14 residues long.

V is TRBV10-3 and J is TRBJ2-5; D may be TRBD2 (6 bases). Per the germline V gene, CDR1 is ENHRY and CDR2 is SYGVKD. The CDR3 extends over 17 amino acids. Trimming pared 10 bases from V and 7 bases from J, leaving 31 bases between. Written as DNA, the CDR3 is TGTGCCAGCATTCCACAGTCCGGGACTCTCACAAGTGTGACCCAGTACTTC. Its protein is CASIPQSGTLTSVTQYF.

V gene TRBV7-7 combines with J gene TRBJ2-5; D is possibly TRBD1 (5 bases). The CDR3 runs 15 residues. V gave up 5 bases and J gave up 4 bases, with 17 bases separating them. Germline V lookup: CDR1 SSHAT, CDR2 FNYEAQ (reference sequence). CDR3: CASSTGQRERETQYF. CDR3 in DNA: TGTGCCAGCAGCACCGGACAAAGAGAGAGAGAGACCCAGTACTTC.

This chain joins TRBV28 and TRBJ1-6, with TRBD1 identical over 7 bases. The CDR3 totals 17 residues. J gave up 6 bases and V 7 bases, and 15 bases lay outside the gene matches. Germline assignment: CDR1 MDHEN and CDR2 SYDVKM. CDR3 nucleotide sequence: TGTGCCAGCACAGCCTCGAATGAGGGGGCGCGTAATTCACCCCTCCACTTT. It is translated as CASTASNEGARNSPLHF.

This chain's CDR3 is CASSYVQGRGGSGYTF. The CDR3 nucleotides are TGTGCCAGCAGTTACGTTCAGGGGCGCGGGGGGTCTGGCTACACCTTC. The chain links TRBV6-6 to TRBJ1-2, with D tentatively TRBD1 (6 bases). V dropped 2 bases and J dropped 7 bases, with 20 bases sitting between them. This CDR3 has 16 residues. Germline V gene sequence: CDR1 MNHNY, CDR2 SVGAGI (reference sequence).

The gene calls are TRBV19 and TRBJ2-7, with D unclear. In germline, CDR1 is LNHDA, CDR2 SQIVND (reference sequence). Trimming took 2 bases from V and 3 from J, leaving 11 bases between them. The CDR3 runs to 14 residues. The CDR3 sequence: CASSISHSLYEQYF. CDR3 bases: TGTGCCAGTAGTATAAGTCACTCCCTCTACGAGCAGTACTTC.

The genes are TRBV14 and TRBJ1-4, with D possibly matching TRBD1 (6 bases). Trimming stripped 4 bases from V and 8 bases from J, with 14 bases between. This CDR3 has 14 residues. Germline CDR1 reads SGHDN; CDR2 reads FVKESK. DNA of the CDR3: TGTGCCAGCAGCCTCCTGGGGGCGGGAGAAAAACTGTTTTTT. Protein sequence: CASSLLGAGEKLFF.

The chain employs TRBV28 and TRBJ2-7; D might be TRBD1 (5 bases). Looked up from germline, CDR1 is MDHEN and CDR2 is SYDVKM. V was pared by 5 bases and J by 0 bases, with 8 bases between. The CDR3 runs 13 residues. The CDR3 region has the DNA TGTGCCAGCAGTATCGACAGCTCCTACGAGCAGTACTTC. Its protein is CASSIDSSYEQYF.

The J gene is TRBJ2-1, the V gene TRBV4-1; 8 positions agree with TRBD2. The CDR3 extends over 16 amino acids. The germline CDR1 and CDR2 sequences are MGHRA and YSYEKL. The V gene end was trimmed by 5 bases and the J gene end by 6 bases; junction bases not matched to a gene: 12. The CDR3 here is CASSASRSGGRNEQFF. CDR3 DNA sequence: TGCGCCAGCAGCGCAAGTAGGAGCGGGGGTCGCAATGAGCAGTTCTTC.

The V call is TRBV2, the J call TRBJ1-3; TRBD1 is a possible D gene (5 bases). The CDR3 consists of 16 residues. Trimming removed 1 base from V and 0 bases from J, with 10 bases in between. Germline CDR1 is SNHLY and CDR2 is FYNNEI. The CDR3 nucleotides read TGTGCCAGCAGTGAAGTGGGGGTTAGCTCTGGAAACACCATATATTTT. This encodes CASSEVGVSSGNTIYF.

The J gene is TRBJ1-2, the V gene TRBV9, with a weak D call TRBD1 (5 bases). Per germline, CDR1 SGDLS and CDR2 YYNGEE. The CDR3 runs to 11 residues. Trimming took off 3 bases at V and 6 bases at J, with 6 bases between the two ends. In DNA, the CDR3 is TGTGCCAGCAGCGCCAGGGATGGCTACACCTTC. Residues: CASSARDGYTF.

CDR3 residues: CATSRDRGAAGSPLHF. CDR3 in DNA: TGTGCCACCAGCAGAGACCGGGGGGCGGCGGGTTCACCCCTCCACTTT. This chain joins TRBV15 and TRBJ1-6; perhaps TRBD1 as D (6 bases). The CDR3 runs 16 residues. V lost 0 bases, J lost 9 bases, and 15 bases lay in between. CDR1 is LNHNV, CDR2 YYDKDF, per germline (reference sequence).

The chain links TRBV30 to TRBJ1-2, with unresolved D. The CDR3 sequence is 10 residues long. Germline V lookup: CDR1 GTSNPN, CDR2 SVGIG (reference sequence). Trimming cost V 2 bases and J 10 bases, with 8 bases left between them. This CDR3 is CAWSRVIYTF. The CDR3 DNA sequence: TGTGCCTGGAGTCGGGTAATCTACACCTTC.

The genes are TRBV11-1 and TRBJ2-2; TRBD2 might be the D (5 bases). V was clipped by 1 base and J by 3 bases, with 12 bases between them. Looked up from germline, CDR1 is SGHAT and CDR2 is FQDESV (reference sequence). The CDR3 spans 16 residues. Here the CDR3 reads CASSLGMLEDTGELFF. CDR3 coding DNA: TGTGCCAGCAGCTTAGGGATGTTGGAGGACACCGGGGAGCTGTTTTTT.

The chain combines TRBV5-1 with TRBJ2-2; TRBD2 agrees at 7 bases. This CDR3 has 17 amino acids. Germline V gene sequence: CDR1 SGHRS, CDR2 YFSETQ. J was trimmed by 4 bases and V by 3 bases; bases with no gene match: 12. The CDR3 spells CASSSSLAARVTGELFF. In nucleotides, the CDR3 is TGCGCCAGCAGCTCCTCTCTAGCGGCCCGAGTCACCGGGGAGCTGTTTTTT.

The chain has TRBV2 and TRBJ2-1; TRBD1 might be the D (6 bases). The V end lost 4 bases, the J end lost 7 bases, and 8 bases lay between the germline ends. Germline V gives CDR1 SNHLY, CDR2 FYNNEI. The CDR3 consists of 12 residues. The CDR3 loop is CASSGTANEQFF. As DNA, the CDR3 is TGTGCCAGCAGTGGGACAGCAAATGAGCAGTTCTTC.

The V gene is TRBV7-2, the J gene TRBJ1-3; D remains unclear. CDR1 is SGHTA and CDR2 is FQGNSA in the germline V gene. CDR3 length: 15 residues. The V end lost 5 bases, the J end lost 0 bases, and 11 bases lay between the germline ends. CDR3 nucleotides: TGTGCCAGCAGCCTAGGACGTCCCTCTGGAAACACCATATATTTT. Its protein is CASSLGRPSGNTIYF.

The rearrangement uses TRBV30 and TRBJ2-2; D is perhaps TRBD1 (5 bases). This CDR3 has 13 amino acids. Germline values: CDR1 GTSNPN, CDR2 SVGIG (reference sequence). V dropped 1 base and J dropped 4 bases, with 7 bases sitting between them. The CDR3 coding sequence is TGTGCCTGGAGTGGGACACGCACCGGGGAGCTGTTTTTT. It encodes CAWSGTRTGELFF. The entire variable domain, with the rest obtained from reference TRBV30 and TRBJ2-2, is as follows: SQTIHQWPATLVQPVGSPLSLECTVEGTSNPNLYWYRQAAGRGLQLLFYSVGIGQISSEVPQNLSASRPQDRQFILSSKKLLLSDSGFYLCAWSGTRTGELFFGEGSRLTVL.